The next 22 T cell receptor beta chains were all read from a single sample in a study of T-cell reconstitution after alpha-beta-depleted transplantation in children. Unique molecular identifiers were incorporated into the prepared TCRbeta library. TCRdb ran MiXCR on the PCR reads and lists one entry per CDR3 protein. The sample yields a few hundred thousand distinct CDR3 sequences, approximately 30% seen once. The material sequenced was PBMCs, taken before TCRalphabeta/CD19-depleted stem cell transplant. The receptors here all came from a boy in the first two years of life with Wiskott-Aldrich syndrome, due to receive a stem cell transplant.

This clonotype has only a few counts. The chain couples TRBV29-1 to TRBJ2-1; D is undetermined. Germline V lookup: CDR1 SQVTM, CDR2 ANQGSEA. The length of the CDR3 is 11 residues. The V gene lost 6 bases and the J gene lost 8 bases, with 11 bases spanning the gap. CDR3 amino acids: CSVFMRHEQFF. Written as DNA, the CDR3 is TGCAGCGTCTTCATGCGGCATGAGCAGTTCTTC.

The CDR3 protein is CASSPDYPGNTGELFF. CDR3 DNA sequence: TGCGCCAGCAGCCCGGACTATCCCGGGAACACCGGGGAGCTGTTTTTT. This chain joins TRBV5-1 and TRBJ2-2, with D perhaps TRBD2 (6 bases). Germline CDR1 SGHRS, CDR2 YFSETQ. Trimming cost V 4 bases and J 1 base, with 14 bases left between them. The CDR3 is made up of 16 amino acids.

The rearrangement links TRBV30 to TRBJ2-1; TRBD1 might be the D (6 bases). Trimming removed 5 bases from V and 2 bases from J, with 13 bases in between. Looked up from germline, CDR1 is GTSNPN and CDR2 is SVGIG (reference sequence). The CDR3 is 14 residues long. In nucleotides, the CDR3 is TGTGCCTGGTTCCGGGACACCACCTACAATGAGCAGTTCTTC. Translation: CAWFRDTTYNEQFF.

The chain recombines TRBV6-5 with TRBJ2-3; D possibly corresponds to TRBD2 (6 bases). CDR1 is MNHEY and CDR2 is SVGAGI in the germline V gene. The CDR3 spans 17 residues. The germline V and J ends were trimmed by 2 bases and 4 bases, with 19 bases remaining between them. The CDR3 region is CASSYTVADRAPDTQYF. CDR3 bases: TGTGCCAGCAGTTACACCGTAGCGGATAGAGCCCCAGATACGCAGTATTTT.

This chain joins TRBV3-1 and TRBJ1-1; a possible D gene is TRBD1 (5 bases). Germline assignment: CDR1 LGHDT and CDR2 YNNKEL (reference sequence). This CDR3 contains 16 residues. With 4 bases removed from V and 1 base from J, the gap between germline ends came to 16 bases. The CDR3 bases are TGTGCCAGCAGCCCCAAGTTTGGGGGTAGGAACACTGAAGCTTTCTTT. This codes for CASSPKFGGRNTEAFF.

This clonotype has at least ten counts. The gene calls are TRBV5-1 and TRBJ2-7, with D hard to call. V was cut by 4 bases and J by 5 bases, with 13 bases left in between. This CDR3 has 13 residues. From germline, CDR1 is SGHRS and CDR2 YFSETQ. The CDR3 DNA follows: TGCGCCAGCAGCGTGGTTTTAGGCAACGAGCAGTACTTC. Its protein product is CASSVVLGNEQYF.

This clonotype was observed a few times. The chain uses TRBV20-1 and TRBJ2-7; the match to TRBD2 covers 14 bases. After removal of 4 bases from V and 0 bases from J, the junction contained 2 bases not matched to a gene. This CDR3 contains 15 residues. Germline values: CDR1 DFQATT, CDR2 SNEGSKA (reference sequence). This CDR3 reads CSATGLAGVSYEQYF. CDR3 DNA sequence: TGCAGTGCTACGGGACTAGCGGGAGTCTCCTACGAGCAGTACTTC.

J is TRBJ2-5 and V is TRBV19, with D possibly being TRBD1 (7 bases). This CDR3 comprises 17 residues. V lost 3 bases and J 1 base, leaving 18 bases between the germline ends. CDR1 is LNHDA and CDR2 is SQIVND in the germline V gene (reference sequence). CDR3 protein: CASSIRAGGGFQETQYF. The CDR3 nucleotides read TGTGCCAGTAGTATCCGGGCAGGAGGGGGCTTCCAAGAGACCCAGTACTTC. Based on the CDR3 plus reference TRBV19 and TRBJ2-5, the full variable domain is DGGITQSPKYLFRKEGQNVTLSCEQNLNHDAMYWYRQDPGQGLRLIYYSQIVNDFQKGDIAEGYSVSREKKESFPLTVTSAQKNPTAFYLCASSIRAGGGFQETQYFGPGTRLLVL.

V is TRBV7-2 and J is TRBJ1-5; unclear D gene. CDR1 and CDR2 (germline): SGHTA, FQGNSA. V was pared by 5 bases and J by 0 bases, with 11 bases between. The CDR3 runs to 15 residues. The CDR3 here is CASSQTIASNQPQHF. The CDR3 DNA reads TGTGCCAGCAGCCAGACAATCGCTAGCAATCAGCCCCAGCATTTT.

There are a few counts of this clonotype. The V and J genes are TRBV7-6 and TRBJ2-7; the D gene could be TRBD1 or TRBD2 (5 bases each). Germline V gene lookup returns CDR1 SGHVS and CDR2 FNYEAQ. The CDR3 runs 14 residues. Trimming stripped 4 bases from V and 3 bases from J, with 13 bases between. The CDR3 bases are TGTGCCAGCAGCTCGGGGACCCAAAACTACGAGCAGTACTTC. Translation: CASSSGTQNYEQYF.

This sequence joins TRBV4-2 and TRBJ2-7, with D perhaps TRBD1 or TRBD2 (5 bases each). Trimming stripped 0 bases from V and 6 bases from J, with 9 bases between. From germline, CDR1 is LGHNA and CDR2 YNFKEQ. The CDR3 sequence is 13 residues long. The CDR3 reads CASSQDRGSEQYF. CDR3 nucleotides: TGTGCCAGCAGCCAAGATCGGGGCTCCGAGCAGTACTTC.

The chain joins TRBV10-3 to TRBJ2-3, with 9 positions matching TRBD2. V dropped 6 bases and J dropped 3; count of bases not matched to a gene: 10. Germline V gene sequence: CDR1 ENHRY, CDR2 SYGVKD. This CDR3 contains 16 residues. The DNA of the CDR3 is TGTGCCATCAGCAGCGGGACTAGCTCTGAGACAGATACGCAGTATTTT. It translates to CAISSGTSSETDTQYF.

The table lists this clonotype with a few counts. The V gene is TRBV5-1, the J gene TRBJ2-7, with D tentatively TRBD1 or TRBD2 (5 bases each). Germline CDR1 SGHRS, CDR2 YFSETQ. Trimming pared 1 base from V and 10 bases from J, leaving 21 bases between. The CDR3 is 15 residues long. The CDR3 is CASSLSRGGPTRQYF. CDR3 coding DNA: TGCGCCAGCAGCTTGAGCCGTGGGGGACCTACGAGACAGTACTTC.

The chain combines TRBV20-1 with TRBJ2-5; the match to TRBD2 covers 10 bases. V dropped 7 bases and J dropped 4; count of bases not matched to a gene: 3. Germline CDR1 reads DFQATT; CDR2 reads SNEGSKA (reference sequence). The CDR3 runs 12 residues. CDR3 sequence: CSGVAGGETQYF. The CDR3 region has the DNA TGCAGTGGTGTAGCGGGAGGAGAGACCCAGTACTTC.

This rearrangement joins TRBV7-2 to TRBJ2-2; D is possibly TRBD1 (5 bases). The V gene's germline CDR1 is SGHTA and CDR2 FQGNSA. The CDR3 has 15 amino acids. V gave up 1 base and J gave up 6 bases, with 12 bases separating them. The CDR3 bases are TGTGCCAGCAGCTTAGTTACAGGTAGGGCCGGGGAGCTGTTTTTT. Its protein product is CASSLVTGRAGELFF.

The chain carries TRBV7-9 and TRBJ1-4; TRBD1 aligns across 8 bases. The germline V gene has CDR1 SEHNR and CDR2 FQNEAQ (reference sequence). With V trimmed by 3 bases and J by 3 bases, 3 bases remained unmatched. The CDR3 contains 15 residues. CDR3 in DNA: TGTGCCAGCAGCTTTGACAGGGGATCTAATGAAAAACTGTTTTTT. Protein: CASSFDRGSNEKLFF. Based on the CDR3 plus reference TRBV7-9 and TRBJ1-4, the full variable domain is DTGVSQNPRHKITKRGQNVTFRCDPISEHNRLYWYRQTLGQGPEFLTYFQNEAQLEKSRLLSDRFSAERPKGSFSTLEIQRTEQGDSAMYLCASSFDRGSNEKLFFGSGTQLSVL.

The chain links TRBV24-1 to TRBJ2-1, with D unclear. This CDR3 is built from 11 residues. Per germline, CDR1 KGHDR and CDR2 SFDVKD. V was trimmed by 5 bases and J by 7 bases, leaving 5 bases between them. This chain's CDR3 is CATSVRNEQFF. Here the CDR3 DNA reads TGTGCCACCAGTGTAAGGAATGAGCAGTTCTTC.

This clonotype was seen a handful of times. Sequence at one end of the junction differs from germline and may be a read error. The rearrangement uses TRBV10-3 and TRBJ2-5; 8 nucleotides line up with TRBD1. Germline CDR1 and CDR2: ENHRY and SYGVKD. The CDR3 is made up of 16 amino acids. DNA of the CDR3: TGTGCCATCACTGAGTCAGACACAGGGGGGTTCGAGACCCAGTACTTC. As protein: CAITESDTGGFETQYF.

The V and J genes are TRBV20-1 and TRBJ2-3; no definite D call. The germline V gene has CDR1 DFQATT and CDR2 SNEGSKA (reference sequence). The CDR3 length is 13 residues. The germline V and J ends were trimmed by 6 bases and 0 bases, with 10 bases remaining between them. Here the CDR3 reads CSAHGPSTDTQYF. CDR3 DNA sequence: TGCAGTGCCCACGGACCTAGCACAGATACGCAGTATTTT.

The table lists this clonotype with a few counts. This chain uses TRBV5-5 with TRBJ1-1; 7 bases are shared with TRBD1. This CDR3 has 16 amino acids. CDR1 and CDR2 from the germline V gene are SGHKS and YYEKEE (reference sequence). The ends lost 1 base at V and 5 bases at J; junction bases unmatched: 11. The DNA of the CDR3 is TGTGCCAGCAGCTTGCCTAATTACAGGGGTCGGACTGAAGCTTTCTTT. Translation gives CASSLPNYRGRTEAFF.

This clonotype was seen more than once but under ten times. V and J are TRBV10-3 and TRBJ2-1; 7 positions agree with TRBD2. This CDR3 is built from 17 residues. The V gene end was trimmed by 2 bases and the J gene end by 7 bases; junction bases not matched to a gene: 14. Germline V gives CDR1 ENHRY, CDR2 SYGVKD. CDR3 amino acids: CAISELLAGEGVNEQFF. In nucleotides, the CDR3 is TGTGCCATCAGTGAGCTCCTGGCGGGAGAGGGAGTGAATGAGCAGTTCTTC.

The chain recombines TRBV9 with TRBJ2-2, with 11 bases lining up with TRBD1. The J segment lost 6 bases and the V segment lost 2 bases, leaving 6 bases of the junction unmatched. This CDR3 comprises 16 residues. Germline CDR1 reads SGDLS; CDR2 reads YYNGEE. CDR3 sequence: CASSVLGQGAAGELFF. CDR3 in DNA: TGTGCCAGCAGCGTGCTAGGACAGGGGGCTGCCGGGGAGCTGTTTTTT.